This T cell receptor beta chain came from a study of T cells in Graves' hyperthyroidism and ophthalmopathy. Study results and limitations: Model predictions of ophthalmopathy came a median approximately seven months before onset.

The CDR3 has 13 residues. Germline V CDR1 and CDR2: SGHTA, FQGTGA. The V end lost 1 base, the J end lost 4 bases, and 7 bases lay between the germline ends. The source material, RNA transcripts, was used to amplify TCR beta CDR3 regions. HTBI primers were used for first-round RT-PCR of the TCR CDR3. TCRdb independently ran MiXCR on the multiplex PCR reads; one entry per CDR3 protein. The repertoire holds hundreds of thousands of distinct CDR3 sequences, with roughly 15% as singletons. A word on this clonotype: As yet, its antigen is unknown. It may be a read error: a sequence one base away is much more abundant.

This sequence joins TRBV7-3 and TRBJ2-5; no reliable D call. The sequence was collected from a woman aged 45-65 years with Graves' ophthalmopathy. What was sequenced was blood. CDR3 sequence (DNA): TGTGCCAGCAGCTTAATGCCAAGAGAGACCCAGTACTTC. Amino acid sequence: CASSLMPRETQYF.